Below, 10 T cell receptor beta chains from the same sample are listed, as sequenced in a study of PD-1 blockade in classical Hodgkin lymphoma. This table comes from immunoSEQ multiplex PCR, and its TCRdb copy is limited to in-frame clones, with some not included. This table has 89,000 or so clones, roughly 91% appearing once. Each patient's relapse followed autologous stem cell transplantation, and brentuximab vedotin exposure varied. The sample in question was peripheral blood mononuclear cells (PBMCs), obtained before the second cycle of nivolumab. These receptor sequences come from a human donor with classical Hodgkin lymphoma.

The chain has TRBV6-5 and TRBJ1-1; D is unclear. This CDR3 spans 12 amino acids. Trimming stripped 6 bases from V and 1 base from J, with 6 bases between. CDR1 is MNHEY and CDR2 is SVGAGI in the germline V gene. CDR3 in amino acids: CASSPRNTEAFF. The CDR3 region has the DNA TGTGCCAGCAGCCCCAGGAACACTGAAGCTTTCTTT.

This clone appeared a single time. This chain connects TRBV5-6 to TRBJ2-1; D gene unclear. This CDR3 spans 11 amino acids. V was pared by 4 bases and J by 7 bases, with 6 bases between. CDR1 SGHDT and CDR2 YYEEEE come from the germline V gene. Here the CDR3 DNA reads TGTGCCAGCAGCACGACAAATGAGCAGTTCTTC. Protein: CASSTTNEQFF.

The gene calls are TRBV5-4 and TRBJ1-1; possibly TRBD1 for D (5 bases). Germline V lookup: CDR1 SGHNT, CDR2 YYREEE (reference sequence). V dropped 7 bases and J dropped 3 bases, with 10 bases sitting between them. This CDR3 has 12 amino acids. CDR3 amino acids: CASGPRDTEAFF. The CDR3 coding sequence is TGTGCCAGCGGGCCCAGGGACACTGAAGCTTTCTTT.

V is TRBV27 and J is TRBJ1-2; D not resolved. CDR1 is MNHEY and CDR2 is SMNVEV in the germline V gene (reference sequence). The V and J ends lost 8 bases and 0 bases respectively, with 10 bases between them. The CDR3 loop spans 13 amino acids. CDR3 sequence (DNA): TGTGCCAGCGGGGAGGGTCCTAACTATGGCTACACCTTC. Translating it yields CASGEGPNYGYTF.

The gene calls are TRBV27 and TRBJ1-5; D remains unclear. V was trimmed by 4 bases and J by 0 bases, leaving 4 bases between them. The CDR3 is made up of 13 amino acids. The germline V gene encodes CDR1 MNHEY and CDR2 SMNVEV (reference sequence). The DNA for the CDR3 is TGTGCCAGCAGTTCGTATAGCAATCAGCCCCAGCATTTT. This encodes CASSSYSNQPQHF.

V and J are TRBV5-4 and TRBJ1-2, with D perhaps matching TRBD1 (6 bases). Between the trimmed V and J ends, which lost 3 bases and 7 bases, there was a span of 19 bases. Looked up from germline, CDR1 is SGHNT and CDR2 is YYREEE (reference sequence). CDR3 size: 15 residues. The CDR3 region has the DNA TGTGCCAGCAGCTCCGGGGGCCCCAGTCAGCTTGGCTACACCTTC. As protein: CASSSGGPSQLGYTF.

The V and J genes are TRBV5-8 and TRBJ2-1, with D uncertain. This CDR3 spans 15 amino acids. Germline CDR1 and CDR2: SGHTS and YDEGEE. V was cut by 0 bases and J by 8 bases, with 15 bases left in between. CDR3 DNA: TGTGCCAGCAGCTTGGCCCTCAGCCCTATCGATGAGCAGTTCTTC. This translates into CASSLALSPIDEQFF. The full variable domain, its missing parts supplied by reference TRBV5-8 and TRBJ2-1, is EAGVTQSPTHLIKTRGQQATLRCSPISGHTSVYWYQQALGLGLQFLLWYDEGEERNRGNFPPRFSGRQFPNYSSELNVNALELEDSALYLCASSLALSPIDEQFFGPGTRLTVL.

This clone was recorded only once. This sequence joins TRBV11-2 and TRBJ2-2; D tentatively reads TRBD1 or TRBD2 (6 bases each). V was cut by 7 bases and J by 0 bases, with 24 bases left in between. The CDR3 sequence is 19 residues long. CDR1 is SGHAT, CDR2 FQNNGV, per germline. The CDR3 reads CASITPRGVRSSNTGELFF. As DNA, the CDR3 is TGTGCCAGCATCACCCCTAGGGGGGTGAGGTCCTCGAACACCGGGGAGCTGTTTTTT. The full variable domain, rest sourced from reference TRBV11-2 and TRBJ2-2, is EAGVAQSPRYKIIEKRQSVAFWCNPISGHATLYWYQQILGQGPKLLIQFQNNGVVDDSQLPKDRFSAERLKGVDSTLKIQPAKLEDSAVYLCASITPRGVRSSNTGELFFGEGSRLTVL.

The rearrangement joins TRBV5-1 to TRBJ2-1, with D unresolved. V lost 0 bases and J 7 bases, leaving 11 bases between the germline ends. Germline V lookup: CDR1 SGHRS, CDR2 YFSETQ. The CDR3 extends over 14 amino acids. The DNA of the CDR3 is TGCGCCAGCAGCTTGGTTCCGGGTTTGAATGAGCAGTTCTTC. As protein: CASSLVPGLNEQFF.

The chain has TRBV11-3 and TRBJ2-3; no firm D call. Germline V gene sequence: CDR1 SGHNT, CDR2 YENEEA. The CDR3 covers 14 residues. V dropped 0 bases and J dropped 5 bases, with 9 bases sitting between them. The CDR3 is CASSLELTGDTQYF. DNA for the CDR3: TGTGCCAGCAGCTTAGAACTAACGGGAGATACGCAGTATTTT.